These T cell receptor beta chains were read from a single sample in a study of T-cell memory formation after mild COVID-19. In TCRdb, the 5' RACE reads were re-called with MiXCR into one record per CDR3 protein. The data show tens of thousands of distinct CDR3 sequences, with 8.5% to 10% seen just once and approximately 10% held by the top ten. What was sequenced was PBMCs or a T cell subset sorted from them (not recorded which). The source is an adult woman who had mild COVID-19 (a few samples of this study predate the infection). Cell type and time point are not known. The CDR3 runs from the conserved cysteine through the conserved F or W. A D gene is named only where the DNA matches it firmly. Clone size is given for some rows only: seen once, a few or many times, or a class if the clone is expanded.

j_call	clone_size	v_call	d_call	cdr3_aa	cdr3_nt
TRBJ1-1	many	TRBV12-3/TRBV12-4	.	CASSLAGGMNTEAFF	TGTGCCAGCAGTTTAGCCGGCGGTATGAACACTGAAGCTTTCTTT
TRBJ2-5	.	TRBV10-3	TRBD2	CATRVAGDRETQYF	TGTGCCACCCGGGTAGCGGGAGATCGGGAGACCCAGTACTTC
TRBJ1-1	.	TRBV5-1	.	CASSPNDGTGFTEAFF	TGCGCCAGCAGTCCTAACGACGGCACAGGGTTCACTGAAGCTTTCTTT
TRBJ2-3	many	TRBV5-8	.	CASRSPGLRSTDTQYF	TGTGCCAGCAGATCCCCGGGACTGAGAAGCACAGATACGCAGTATTTT
TRBJ2-5	few	TRBV7-7	.	CASSPPDGAETQYF	TGTGCCAGCAGCCCCCCCGATGGGGCAGAGACCCAGTACTTC
TRBJ2-1	many	TRBV29-1	.	CSVEVRGNSYNEQFF	TGCAGCGTTGAAGTGCGGGGAAATTCCTACAATGAGCAGTTCTTC
TRBJ2-2	few	TRBV4-3	TRBD2	CASSQDWGTSGTTGELFF	TGCGCCAGCAGCCAAGATTGGGGGACTAGCGGTACCACCGGGGAGCTGTTTTTT
TRBJ1-1	few	TRBV6-1	.	CASSESSLSTEAFF	TGTGCCAGCAGTGAAAGTTCCCTGAGCACTGAAGCTTTCTTT
TRBJ2-2	few	TRBV24-1	TRBD1	CATSALTGASGTGELFF	TGTGCCACCAGTGCTCTTACAGGGGCGTCCGGCACCGGGGAGCTGTTTTTT
TRBJ2-7	.	TRBV6-2/TRBV6-3	TRBD2	CASRWAGTSGSGEQYF	TGTGCCAGTCGCTGGGCCGGGACTAGCGGGAGCGGCGAGCAGTACTTC